This T cell receptor (beta chain) was sequenced in a study of CD8 T cells in Susac syndrome. RNA was extracted with the RNeasy kit, and a quantity of roughly 0.5 to 1 ug was reverse transcribed using random hexamers. TCRdb re-analysed the immunoSEQ multiplex PCR reads in MiXCR, keeping a single row per CDR3 protein. The table includes some 110,000 distinct CDR3 sequences, about 93% detected once. The specimen sequenced was CD4+ T cells from PBMCs. The clonotype was recovered from a human donor in good health.

CDR3 in DNA: TGTGCCTGGTCCCACGGGAAACATCAGCCCCAGCATTTT. This codes for CAWSHGKHQPQHF. The V and J genes are TRBV30 and TRBJ1-5; D gene unclear. Trimming cost V 5 bases and J 5 bases, with 13 bases left between them. From germline, CDR1 is GTSNPN and CDR2 SVGIG (reference sequence). The CDR3 consists of 13 residues.